In this sample, the clone carrying this TCR beta chain is medium-sized. The data were taken from a study of T cells after yellow fever vaccination. Across the study: Memory subsets EM, EMRA, CM and Tscm were separated by sorting based on CD3, CD45RA, CCR7 and CD95. General study points: Only a small proportion of the clonotypes turned up in both the CD4 and the CD8 compartments, likely arising from convergent recombination.

V dropped 4 bases and J dropped 5 bases, with 14 bases sitting between them. This CDR3 comprises 14 residues. Germline assignment: CDR1 MDHEN and CDR2 SYDVKM. Universal primer sites and UMIs were introduced during 5'RACE template-switching synthesis of TCR cDNA. Via MiXCR, TCRdb re-called the 5' RACE reads, giving one row per CDR3 protein. This sample has several thousand distinct CDR3 sequences; around 7.3% occur once, and the top ten carry approximately 1.5%. The chain uses TRBV28 and TRBJ2-5, with D unclear. The source was PBMCs, either bulk or a sorted T-cell subset (CD4+, CD8+, memory, or dextramer-sorted; not recorded which), collected 15 days after the yellow fever booster vaccination. This TCR came from a man aged 25-45 years who received the YFV17D yellow fever vaccine. The CDR3 spells CASSYGSVGETQYF. The CDR3 bases are TGTGCCAGCAGTTATGGTTCGGTCGGGGAGACCCAGTACTTC.